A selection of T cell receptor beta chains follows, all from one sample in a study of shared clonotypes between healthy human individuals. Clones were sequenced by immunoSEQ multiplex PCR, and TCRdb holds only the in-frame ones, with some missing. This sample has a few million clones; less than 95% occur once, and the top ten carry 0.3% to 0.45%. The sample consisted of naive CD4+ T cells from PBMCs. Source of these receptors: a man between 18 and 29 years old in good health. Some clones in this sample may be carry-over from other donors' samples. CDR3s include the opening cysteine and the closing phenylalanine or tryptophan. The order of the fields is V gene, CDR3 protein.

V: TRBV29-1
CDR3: CSVEGPGSLSSYEQYF

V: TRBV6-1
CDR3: CASSGTAQGAAGYTF

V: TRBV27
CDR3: CASSYLPRPTGELFF

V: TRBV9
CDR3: CASSPFAEFADTQYF

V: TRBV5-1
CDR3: CASSSANGRGLNEQFF

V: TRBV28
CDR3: CASSSRGSSYGYTF

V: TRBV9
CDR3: CASSVNPIGVGTEAFF

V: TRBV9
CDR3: CASSPRTRTGELFF

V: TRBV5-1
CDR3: CASSLFSPGEQYF

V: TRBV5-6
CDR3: CASSPTGPAEAFF

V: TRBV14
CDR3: CASSQVQGASYEQYF

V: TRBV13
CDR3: CASSPYLAGEDTDTQYF

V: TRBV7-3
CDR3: CASSPGRGLNTIYF

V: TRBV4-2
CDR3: CASSQEVLAGANNEQFF

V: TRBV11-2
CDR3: CASSSVAGGSYEQYF

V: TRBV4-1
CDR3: CASSQGALPSYGYTF

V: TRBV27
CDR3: CASRVPGAGGYEQYF

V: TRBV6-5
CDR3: CASSYFRDHTGELFF

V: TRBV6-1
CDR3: CASSPTDRTNYGYTF

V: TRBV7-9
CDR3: CASSLQGAQTDTQYF

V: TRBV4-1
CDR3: CASSQGFLTDPMAGELFF

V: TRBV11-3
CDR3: CASSLGQIAGGETQYF

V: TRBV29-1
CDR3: CSVYRTSGSSYNEQFF

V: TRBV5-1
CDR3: CASSLEKGWDTQYF

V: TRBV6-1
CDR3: CASSATTSIQYF

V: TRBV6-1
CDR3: CASMRVAVSTDTQYF

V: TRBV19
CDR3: CASQTGGAGNQPQHF

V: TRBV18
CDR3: CASSPDSGTINQPQHF

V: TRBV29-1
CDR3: CSVEGLAGGLLTFF